A single sample gave rise to the 14 T cell receptor beta chains below, sequenced in a study of cytomegalovirus exposure and HLA in healthy donors. Primers: 60 Vbeta forward and 13 Jbeta reverse. Sequenced by immunoSEQ multiplex PCR; TCRdb stores in-frame clones only, minus some. The data contain 85,000 to 100,000 clones, approximately 63% of them seen just once; the ten biggest clones take up about 6.7%. The sequencing sample was made of PBMCs. Every receptor here comes from a woman aged 25 to 39 in good health and CMV-seronegative.

The chain carries TRBV5-6 and TRBJ1-6; D is perhaps TRBD1 (6 bases). CDR1 is SGHDT and CDR2 is YYEEEE in the germline V gene. The CDR3 extends over 15 amino acids. Trimming left V 4 bases short and J 11 bases short, with 19 bases between. The CDR3 DNA sequence: TGTGCCAGCAGCCCCAGGACAGCTGGAGGTACACCCCTCCACTTT. This sequence encodes CASSPRTAGGTPLHF.

The chain links TRBV4-1 to TRBJ1-1, with 9 bases fitting TRBD1. Germline loops: CDR1 MGHRA, CDR2 YSYEKL. CDR3 length: 18 residues. With 6 bases clipped from V and 0 bases from J, the junction kept 14 bases outside the gene matches. For the CDR3, the DNA is TGCGCCAGCAGTCAAACCCTTGACAGGGGGTACATGAACACTGAAGCTTTCTTT. It is translated as CASSQTLDRGYMNTEAFF.

The chain employs TRBV6-5 and TRBJ1-5; D uncertain. Between the trimmed V and J ends, which lost 2 bases and 6 bases, there was a span of 11 bases. The CDR3 runs to 14 residues. Germline loops: CDR1 MNHEY, CDR2 SVGAGI. DNA for the CDR3: TGTGCCAGCAGTTACCTCGTCCGGGGTCAGCCCCAGCATTTT. Protein: CASSYLVRGQPQHF.

This clone was detected once. This chain connects TRBV19 to TRBJ1-5, with TRBD1 matching over 9 bases. The CDR3 loop spans 13 amino acids. The V and J ends lost 5 bases and 8 bases, in that order; junction bases with no gene match: 4. Germline V gives CDR1 LNHDA, CDR2 SQIVND (reference sequence). In nucleotides, the CDR3 is TGTGCCAGTAGTGGGGACAGGGTGGAGCCCCAGCATTTT. It codes for CASSGDRVEPQHF.

The chain couples TRBV2 to TRBJ1-4; TRBD1 is a possible D gene (6 bases). Trimming shortened V by 5 bases and J by 8 bases, and 24 bases separated the two germline ends. Looked up from germline, CDR1 is SNHLY and CDR2 is FYNNEI. The CDR3 covers 17 residues. This CDR3 is CASSHRARGRIEEKLFF. Written as DNA, the CDR3 is TGTGCCAGCAGTCACAGGGCCCGCGGGAGGATTGAAGAAAAACTGTTTTTT.

The genes are TRBV27 and TRBJ2-3; 13 bases are shared with TRBD2. There are 15 residues in the CDR3. Trimming removed 6 bases from V and 3 bases from J; junction bases left unmatched: 3. CDR1 MNHEY and CDR2 SMNVEV come from the germline V gene (reference sequence). CDR3 sequence: CASRKLAGGTDTQYF. The CDR3 nucleotides are TGTGCCAGCAGAAAACTAGCGGGGGGGACAGATACGCAGTATTTT.

The V gene is TRBV5-1, the J gene TRBJ2-5; 9 nucleotides align to TRBD2. The V segment lost 4 bases and the J segment 2 bases; nucleotides outside the gene matches: 3. Germline V gene sequence: CDR1 SGHRS, CDR2 YFSETQ. CDR3 length: 14 residues. The CDR3 sequence is CASSQTSGQETQYF. In nucleotides, the CDR3 is TGCGCCAGCAGCCAGACTAGCGGTCAAGAGACCCAGTACTTC.

This clone came up a few times. The rearrangement joins TRBV11-2 to TRBJ1-4; tentative D call: TRBD1 (6 bases). V was pared by 5 bases and J by 11 bases, with 15 bases between. Germline V CDR1 and CDR2: SGHAT, FQNNGV. This CDR3 is built from 13 residues. The CDR3 loop reads CASSVQRGQKLFF. The DNA of the CDR3 is TGTGCCAGCAGCGTCCAACGCGGACAGAAACTGTTTTTT.

The chain has TRBV5-1 and TRBJ1-1; D is ambiguous. V shed 1 base and J shed 3 bases, with 7 bases lying between them. This CDR3 has 13 amino acids. CDR1 is SGHRS, CDR2 YFSETQ, per germline. CDR3 in DNA: TGCGCCAGCAGCTTGCAGGTGGACACTGAAGCTTTCTTT. As protein: CASSLQVDTEAFF.

This chain joins TRBV28 and TRBJ2-7; D may be TRBD2 (5 bases). V lost 8 bases, J lost 7 bases, and 12 bases lay in between. Germline assignment: CDR1 MDHEN and CDR2 SYDVKM. This CDR3 is built from 11 residues. In nucleotides, the CDR3 is TGTGCCAGCTCGGGGAGATGGGAGCAGTACTTC. Its translation: CASSGRWEQYF.

This chain joins TRBV7-9 and TRBJ1-4, with D unclear. Germline V gives CDR1 SEHNR, CDR2 FQNEAQ (reference sequence). There are 14 residues in the CDR3. V dropped 5 bases and J dropped 3 bases, with 10 bases sitting between them. The CDR3 protein is CASSPREANEKLFF. CDR3 bases: TGTGCCAGCAGCCCCCGAGAGGCTAATGAAAAACTGTTTTTT. The whole variable domain, filled in from reference TRBV7-9 and TRBJ1-4, reads DTGVSQNPRHKITKRGQNVTFRCDPISEHNRLYWYRQTLGQGPEFLTYFQNEAQLEKSRLLSDRFSAERPKGSFSTLEIQRTEQGDSAMYLCASSPREANEKLFFGSGTQLSVL.

This rearrangement joins TRBV28 to TRBJ2-7; 13 bases map to TRBD2. The CDR3 has 15 amino acids. The V gene's germline CDR1 is MDHEN and CDR2 SYDVKM. V lost 2 bases to trimming and J lost 7 bases; unmatched junction nucleotides: 5. This CDR3 reads CASSLRGTSGTEQYF. The CDR3 nucleotides are TGTGCCAGCAGTTTACGAGGGACTAGCGGGACTGAGCAGTACTTC.

The rearrangement joins TRBV25-1 to TRBJ1-3; D remains ambiguous. The CDR3 totals 12 residues. Germline values: CDR1 MGHDK, CDR2 SYGVNS. V was clipped by 6 bases and J by 4 bases, with 7 bases between them. In DNA, the CDR3 is TGTGCCAGCAGATCTGTGGGAAACACCATATATTTT. It is translated as CASRSVGNTIYF. The full variable domain, in which reference TRBV25-1 and TRBJ1-3 provide the parts outside the CDR3, is EADIYQTPRYLVIGTGKKITLECSQTMGHDKMYWYQQDPGMELHLIHYSYGVNSTEKGDLSSESTVSRIRTEHFPLTLESARPSHTSQYLCASRSVGNTIYFGEGSWLTVV.

This clone was recorded once. The chain is built from TRBV18 and TRBJ1-5; D unclear. Per germline, CDR1 KGHSH and CDR2 LQKENI. V was cut by 5 bases and J by 8 bases, with 10 bases left in between. This CDR3 spans 12 amino acids. CDR3 region: CASSAYGEPQHF. CDR3 sequence (DNA): TGTGCCAGCTCAGCATACGGGGAGCCCCAGCATTTT.